This passage covers 3 T cell receptor beta chains from one sample sequenced in a study of regulatory T cells in long-lasting Graves disease. Time point indicated: newly diagnosed GD, antithyroid drugs for less than 3 months. Construction of the TCR library relied on RNA isolated from PBMCs. Both iRepertoire HTBI primers and Arm-PCR of CDR3 regions were used to build the TCR beta libraries. TCRdb reanalysed the multiplex PCR reads using MiXCR and keeps one entry per CDR3 protein. The data contain roughly 610,000 distinct CDR3 sequences, roughly 15% of them seen just once; the ten biggest clones take up 9.5% to 15%. A further study also used this sample, focusing on T cells in Graves' hyperthyroidism and ophthalmopathy.

The sample was peripheral blood mononuclear cells (PBMCs), taken at new diagnosis, from a patient treated with antithyroid drugs. These receptors were collected from a man aged 18 to 30 with Graves disease.

This clonotype was recorded a few times. The chain couples TRBV20-1 to TRBJ1-5; D possibly corresponds to TRBD1 (6 bases). This CDR3 region has 15 residues. Germline CDR1 is DFQATT and CDR2 is SNEGSKA (reference sequence). V lost 6 bases and J 3 bases, leaving 18 bases between the germline ends. This CDR3 reads CSAITGRGDNQPQHF. The CDR3, as DNA: TGCAGTGCCATAACAGGGCGGGGGGACAATCAGCCCCAGCATTTT.

The chain carries TRBV12-3 or TRBV12-4 and TRBJ1-5; 7 bases fit TRBD1. V was clipped by 6 bases and J by 3 bases; unmatched bases: 8. CDR3 size: 15 residues. DNA of the CDR3: TGTGCCAGCAGCATATACAGGGGTTCCAATCAGCCCCAGCATTTT. It codes for CASSIYRGSNQPQHF.

The rearrangement uses TRBV6-2 or TRBV6-3 and TRBJ2-7; D tentatively reads TRBD1 or TRBD2 (5 bases each). The V and J ends lost 5 bases and 6 bases respectively, with 20 bases between them. Germline V gene data show CDR1 as MNHEY and CDR2 as SVGEGT. CDR3 length: 15 residues. The CDR3: CASSEGVGWEFEQYF. DNA for the CDR3: TGTGCCAGCAGTGAAGGGGTGGGGTGGGAGTTCGAGCAGTACTTC.